Listed below are T cell receptor beta chains from one sample, sequenced in a study of cytomegalovirus exposure and HLA in healthy donors. Measured with immunoSEQ multiplex PCR; TCRdb has only the in-frame clones, and not every one. The data contain 300,000 to 350,000 clones, nearly 90% of them seen just once; the ten biggest clones take up more than 0.95%. Sequenced sample: PBMCs. These receptors originate from a man aged 30-40 years in good health and CMV-seronegative. Both conserved end residues are part of each CDR3. The order of the fields is J gene, V gene, D gene, clone size, CDR3 protein, CDR3 DNA. D genes are given only for firm matches. The listing skips clone size in some rows; elsewhere it reads once, few, many or a size class.

j_call: TRBJ2-1
v_call: TRBV5-4
d_call: -
clone_size: -
cdr3_aa: CASSLRVRNEQFF
cdr3_nt: TGTGCCAGCAGCTTACGGGTACGCAATGAGCAGTTCTTC

j_call: TRBJ2-3
v_call: TRBV19
d_call: TRBD2
clone_size: -
cdr3_aa: CASAGLAGGTDTQYF
cdr3_nt: TGTGCCAGTGCCGGACTAGCGGGGGGCACAGATACGCAGTATTTT

j_call: TRBJ2-7
v_call: TRBV18
d_call: TRBD2
clone_size: few
cdr3_aa: CASSPDGGAYEQYF
cdr3_nt: TGTGCCAGCTCACCAGACGGGGGGGCCTACGAGCAGTACTTC

j_call: TRBJ2-7
v_call: TRBV5-1
d_call: -
clone_size: -
cdr3_aa: CASSNYYEQYF
cdr3_nt: TGCGCCAGCAGCAACTACTACGAGCAGTACTTC

j_call: TRBJ1-2
v_call: TRBV6-1
d_call: -
clone_size: -
cdr3_aa: CFSRGSYGYTF
cdr3_nt: TGTTTCTCCAGGGGTAGCTATGGCTACACCTTC

j_call: TRBJ1-3
v_call: TRBV9
d_call: -
clone_size: -
cdr3_aa: CASNPLGESGNTIYF
cdr3_nt: TGTGCCAGCAACCCCCTAGGGGAATCCGGAAACACCATATATTTT

j_call: TRBJ1-2
v_call: TRBV6-1
d_call: -
clone_size: -
cdr3_aa: CASRTPRRLYGYTF
cdr3_nt: TGTGCCAGCAGGACCCCCCGGAGGCTCTATGGCTACACCTTC

j_call: TRBJ2-1
v_call: TRBV11-2
d_call: TRBD2
clone_size: -
cdr3_aa: CASSLDLAGTYNEQFF
cdr3_nt: TGTGCCAGCAGCTTAGACCTAGCGGGGACTTACAATGAGCAGTTCTTC

j_call: TRBJ2-5
v_call: TRBV5-1
d_call: TRBD1
clone_size: -
cdr3_aa: CASSLGTGGWETQYF
cdr3_nt: TGCGCCAGCAGCTTGGGGACAGGGGGCTGGGAGACCCAGTACTTC

j_call: TRBJ2-5
v_call: TRBV6-5
d_call: -
clone_size: -
cdr3_aa: CASSYGSGRKETQYF
cdr3_nt: TGTGCCAGCAGTTACGGATCGGGGAGGAAGGAGACCCAGTACTTC